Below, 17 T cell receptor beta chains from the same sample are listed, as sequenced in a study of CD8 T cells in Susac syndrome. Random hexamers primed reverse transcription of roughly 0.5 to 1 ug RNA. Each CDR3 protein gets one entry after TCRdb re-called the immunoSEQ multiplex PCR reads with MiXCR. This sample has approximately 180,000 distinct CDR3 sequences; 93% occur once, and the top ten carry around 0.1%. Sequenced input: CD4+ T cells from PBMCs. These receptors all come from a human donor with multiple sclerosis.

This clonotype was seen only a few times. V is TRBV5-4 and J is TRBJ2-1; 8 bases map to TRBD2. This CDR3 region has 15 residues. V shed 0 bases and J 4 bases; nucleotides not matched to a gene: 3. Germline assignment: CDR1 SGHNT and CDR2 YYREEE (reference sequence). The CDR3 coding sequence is TGTGCCAGCAGCTTGGATCGGGGGGGATACAATGAGCAGTTCTTC. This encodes CASSLDRGGYNEQFF. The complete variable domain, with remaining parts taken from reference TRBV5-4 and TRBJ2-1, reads ETGVTQSPTHLIKTRGQQVTLRCSSQSGHNTVSWYQQALGQGPQFIFQYYREEENGRGNFPPRFSGLQFPNYSSELNVNALELDDSALYLCASSLDRGGYNEQFFGPGTRLTVL.

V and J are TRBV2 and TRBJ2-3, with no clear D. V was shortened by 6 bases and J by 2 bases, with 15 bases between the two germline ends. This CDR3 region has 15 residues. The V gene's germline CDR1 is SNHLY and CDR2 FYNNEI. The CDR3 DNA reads TGTGCCAGCAGACTTAGATCTGGATACACAGATACGCAGTATTTT. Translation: CASRLRSGYTDTQYF.

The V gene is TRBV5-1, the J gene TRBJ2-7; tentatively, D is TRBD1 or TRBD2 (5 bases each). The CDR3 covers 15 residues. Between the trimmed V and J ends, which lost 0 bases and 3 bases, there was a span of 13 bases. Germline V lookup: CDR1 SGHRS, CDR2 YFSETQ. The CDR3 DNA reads TGCGCCAGCAGCTTGGCCGGGGACGACTTCTACGAGCAGTACTTC. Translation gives CASSLAGDDFYEQYF.

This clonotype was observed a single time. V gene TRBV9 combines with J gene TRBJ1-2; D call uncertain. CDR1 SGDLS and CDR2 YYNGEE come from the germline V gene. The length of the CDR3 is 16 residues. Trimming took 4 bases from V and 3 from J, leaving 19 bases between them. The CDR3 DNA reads TGTGCCAGCAGCCTCTCCCGAAGCGGCAGCCACTATGGCTACACCTTC. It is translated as CASSLSRSGSHYGYTF.

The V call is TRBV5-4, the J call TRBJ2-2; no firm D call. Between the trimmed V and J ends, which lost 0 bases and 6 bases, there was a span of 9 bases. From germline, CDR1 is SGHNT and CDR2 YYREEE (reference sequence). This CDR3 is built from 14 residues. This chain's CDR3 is CASSLDPRPGELFF. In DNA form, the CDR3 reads TGTGCCAGCAGCTTGGACCCCCGGCCCGGGGAGCTGTTTTTT.

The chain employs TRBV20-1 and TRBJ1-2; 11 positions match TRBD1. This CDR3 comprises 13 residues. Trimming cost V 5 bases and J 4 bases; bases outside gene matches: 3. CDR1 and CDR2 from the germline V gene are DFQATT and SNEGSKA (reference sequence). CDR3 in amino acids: CSAGQGAPYGYTF. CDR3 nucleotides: TGCAGTGCTGGACAGGGGGCACCCTATGGCTACACCTTC.

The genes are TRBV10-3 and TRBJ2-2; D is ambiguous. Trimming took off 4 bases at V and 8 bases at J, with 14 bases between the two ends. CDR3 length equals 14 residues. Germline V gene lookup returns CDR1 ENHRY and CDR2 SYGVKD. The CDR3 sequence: CAISVKQTTGELFF. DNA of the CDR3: TGTGCCATCAGTGTAAAACAAACCACGGGGGAGCTGTTTTTT.

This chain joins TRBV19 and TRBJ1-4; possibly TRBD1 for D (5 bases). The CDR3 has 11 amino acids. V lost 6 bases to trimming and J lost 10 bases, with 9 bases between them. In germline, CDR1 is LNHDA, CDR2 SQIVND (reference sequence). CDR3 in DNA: TGTGCCAGTAGGAGTACAGGAAAACTGTTTTTT. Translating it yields CASRSTGKLFF.

DNA of the CDR3: TGTGCCAGCGGCTTAGCGGGAGCTGGAGAGACCCAGTACTTC. Amino acids: CASGLAGAGETQYF. The genes are TRBV6-2 or TRBV6-3 and TRBJ2-5; 9 nucleotides line up with TRBD2. Germline loops: CDR1 MNHEY, CDR2 SVGEGT. This CDR3 region has 14 residues. Trimming at V came to 8 bases and at J to 4 bases, leaving 8 bases not matched to a gene.

CDR3 residues: CASSPAATNEKLFF. DNA of the CDR3: TGTGCCAGCTCACCGGCAGCAACTAATGAAAAACTGTTTTTT. The chain has TRBV18 and TRBJ1-4; no clear D gene. Germline CDR1 and CDR2: KGHSH and LQKENI. V was pared by 3 bases and J by 0 bases, with 5 bases between. The CDR3 consists of 14 residues.

The CDR3 protein is CASSLPRDYYEQYF. CDR3 coding DNA: TGTGCCAGCAGCTTGCCCCGGGACTACTACGAGCAGTACTTC. The chain links TRBV5-6 to TRBJ2-7, with 7 bases fitting TRBD2. CDR3 size: 14 residues. The trim removed 1 base at V and 3 bases at J, leaving 4 bases unmatched. CDR1 is SGHDT, CDR2 YYEEEE, per germline.

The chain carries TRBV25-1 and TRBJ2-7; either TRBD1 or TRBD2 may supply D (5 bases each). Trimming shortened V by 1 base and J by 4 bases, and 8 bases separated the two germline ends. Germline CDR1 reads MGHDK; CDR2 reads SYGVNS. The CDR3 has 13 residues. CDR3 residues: CASSEFEGYEQYF. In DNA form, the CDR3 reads TGTGCCAGCAGTGAATTCGAGGGGTACGAGCAGTACTTC.

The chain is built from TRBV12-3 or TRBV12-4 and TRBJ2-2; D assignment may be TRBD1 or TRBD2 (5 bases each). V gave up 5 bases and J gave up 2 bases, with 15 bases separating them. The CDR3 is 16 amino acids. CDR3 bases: TGTGCCAGCAGTATCGGGACCCTGCCAAACACCGGGGAGCTGTTTTTT. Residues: CASSIGTLPNTGELFF.

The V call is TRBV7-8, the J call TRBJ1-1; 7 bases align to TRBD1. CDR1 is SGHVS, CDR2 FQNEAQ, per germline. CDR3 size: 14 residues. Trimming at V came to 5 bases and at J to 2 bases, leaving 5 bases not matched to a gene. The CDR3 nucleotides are TGTGCCAGCAGCGCGGGACAGCGAAACACTGAAGCTTTCTTT. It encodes CASSAGQRNTEAFF.

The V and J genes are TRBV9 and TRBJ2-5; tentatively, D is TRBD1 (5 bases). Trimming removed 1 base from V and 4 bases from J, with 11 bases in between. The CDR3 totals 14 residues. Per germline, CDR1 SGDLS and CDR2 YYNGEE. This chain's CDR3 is CASSVQGLGETQYF. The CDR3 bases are TGTGCCAGCAGCGTACAGGGATTGGGAGAGACCCAGTACTTC.

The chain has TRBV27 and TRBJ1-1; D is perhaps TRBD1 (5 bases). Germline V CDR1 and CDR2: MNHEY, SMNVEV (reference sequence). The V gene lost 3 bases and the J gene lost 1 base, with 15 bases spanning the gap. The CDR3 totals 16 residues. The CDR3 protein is CASSLRGDAGNTEAFF. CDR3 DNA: TGTGCCAGCAGTTTGCGGGGGGACGCGGGGAACACTGAAGCTTTCTTT.

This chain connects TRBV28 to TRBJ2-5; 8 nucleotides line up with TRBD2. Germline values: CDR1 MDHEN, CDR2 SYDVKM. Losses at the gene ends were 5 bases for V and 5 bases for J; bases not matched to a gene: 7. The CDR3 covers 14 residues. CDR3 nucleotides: TGTGCCAGCAGTCCCGGGGGGGATAGCGAGACCCAGTACTTC. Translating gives CASSPGGDSETQYF.